Below, 32 T cell receptor beta chains from the same sample are listed, as sequenced in a study of vaccination and CD4 T cells after COVID-19. Cultured CD4+ T cell DNA was sequenced using the Oncomine TCR Beta short-read assay. MiXCR was run by TCRdb on the PCR reads, yielding one entry per CDR3 protein. The sample comprises around 4,000 distinct CDR3 sequences, around 26% of which are singletons, and 45% rests with the top ten. No antigen is known for these receptors. Treatment indicated: roughly ten-day PBMC culture with coronavirus spike peptide pools or control peptides (ViraFEST assay). Pre-COVID-19 pandemic sampling (2011-2018) yielded the unexposed donor's CD4+ T cells. What was sequenced was CD4+ T cells from blood, cultured in vitro. These receptors all come from a human donor in good health.

The gene calls are TRBV7-2 and TRBJ2-5; either TRBD1 or TRBD2 may supply D (5 bases each). Germline V gives CDR1 SGHTA, CDR2 FQGNSA. The CDR3 is 14 amino acids. V was shortened by 3 bases and J by 5 bases, with 13 bases between the two germline ends. The CDR3 nucleotides read TGTGCCAGCAGCTTGTACCAGGGCGGGGAGACCCAGTACTTC. Protein: CASSLYQGGETQYF.

The V call is TRBV3-1, the J call TRBJ2-3, with TRBD1 matching over 8 bases. Germline V gene lookup returns CDR1 LGHDT and CDR2 YNNKEL (reference sequence). The CDR3 length is 16 residues. V lost 3 bases to trimming and J lost 8 bases; unmatched junction nucleotides: 13. Written as DNA, the CDR3 is TGTGCCAGCAGCCACTCCGGGGGCAGGGGGCGCCTTACGCAGTATTTT. Amino acids: CASSHSGGRGRLTQYF.

This rearrangement joins TRBV12-3 or TRBV12-4 to TRBJ1-2; perhaps TRBD1 as D (6 bases). The CDR3 contains 15 residues. V was cut by 7 bases and J by 0 bases, with 15 bases left in between. Here the CDR3 reads CASIGTGRPNYGYTF. DNA of the CDR3: TGTGCCAGCATTGGTACAGGGAGGCCTAACTATGGCTACACCTTC.

About this clonotype itself: The CDR3 carries no conserved terminal phenylalanine or tryptophan, so it likely arises from a read error. This chain joins TRBV7-9 and TRBJ2-3; TRBD2 is a possible D gene (6 bases). Germline CDR1 reads SEHNR; CDR2 reads FQNEAQ (reference sequence). The CDR3 runs to 15 residues. Trimming removed 6 bases at V and 0 bases at J, with 13 bases between. The CDR3 region has the DNA TGTGCCAGCAGTCACGGGGGACGGAGCACAGATACGCAGTATTCT. Protein: CASSHGGRSTDTQYS.

This clonotype was seen only a few times. The V gene is TRBV11-2, the J gene TRBJ2-3, with no clear D. V was trimmed by 8 bases and J by 0 bases, leaving 15 bases between them. The CDR3 spans 15 residues. Germline assignment: CDR1 SGHAT and CDR2 FQNNGV. The chain's CDR3 is CASALRAGSTDTQYF. DNA of the CDR3: TGTGCCAGCGCCTTAAGGGCAGGAAGCACAGATACGCAGTATTTT.

The chain is built from TRBV5-4 and TRBJ2-7; 7 positions agree with TRBD2. Germline CDR1 reads SGHNT; CDR2 reads YYREEE (reference sequence). With 0 bases clipped from V and 5 bases from J, the junction kept 5 bases outside the gene matches. The CDR3 spans 14 residues. The chain's CDR3 is CASSLERGGNEQYF. CDR3 nucleotides: TGTGCCAGCAGCTTGGAGCGGGGAGGTAACGAGCAGTACTTC.

This clonotype was counted a few times. The V gene is TRBV7-2, the J gene TRBJ1-1; TRBD1 is a possible D gene (5 bases). V lost 8 bases and J lost 6, with 19 bases in between. The CDR3 has 14 residues. Per the germline V gene, CDR1 is SGHTA and CDR2 is FQGNSA. This chain's CDR3 is CASSSRAESPEAFF. The CDR3 DNA reads TGTGCCAGCTCGAGCAGGGCGGAATCCCCTGAAGCTTTCTTT.

This chain uses TRBV4-3 with TRBJ2-5, with 9 bases identical to TRBD2. This CDR3 region has 17 residues. Trimming cost V 0 bases and J 4 bases; bases outside gene matches: 9. Per the germline V gene, CDR1 is LGHNA and CDR2 is YSLEER. For the CDR3, the DNA is TGCGCCAGCAGCCAAGATAGGGCGGGGGGGCTCCGAGAGACCCAGTACTTC. Translated, it gives CASSQDRAGGLRETQYF.

The CDR3 DNA reads TGCGCCAGCAGCTTTGAACCCGCTAACTATGGCTACACCTTC. It specifies CASSFEPANYGYTF. The rearrangement uses TRBV5-1 and TRBJ1-2, with D hard to call. The CDR3 sequence is 14 residues long. Germline V gene data show CDR1 as SGHRS and CDR2 as YFSETQ. Between the trimmed V and J ends, which lost 2 bases and 0 bases, there was a span of 8 bases.

V gene TRBV28 combines with J gene TRBJ2-3; 11 bases line up with TRBD2. This CDR3 is built from 16 residues. The V segment lost 6 bases and the J segment 2 bases; nucleotides outside the gene matches: 7. CDR1 is MDHEN, CDR2 SYDVKM, per germline. This CDR3 is CASSSGTSGPTDTQYF. The CDR3 DNA reads TGTGCCAGCAGCTCGGGGACTAGCGGTCCCACAGATACGCAGTATTTT.

This clonotype was detected only a few times. The chain is built from TRBV28 and TRBJ1-1; 7 nucleotides agree with TRBD1. This CDR3 spans 14 amino acids. Germline trimming cut 5 bases from V and 1 base from J; bases unmatched to any gene: 4. Per the germline V gene, CDR1 is MDHEN and CDR2 is SYDVKM. CDR3 DNA: TGTGCCAGCAGTCTGGGACAGAAGAACACTGAAGCTTTCTTT. This sequence encodes CASSLGQKNTEAFF.

This clonotype was recorded a few times. The chain carries TRBV5-8 and TRBJ2-5; D possibly corresponds to TRBD1 (6 bases). The CDR3 spans 13 residues. V was clipped by 1 base and J by 3 bases, with 7 bases between them. Germline CDR1 is SGHTS and CDR2 is YDEGEE. Here the CDR3 DNA reads TGTGCCAGCAGCTTGTACAGGGAAGAGACCCAGTACTTC. Translation gives CASSLYREETQYF.

The CDR3 loop reads CASSRDRGGEQYF. In DNA form, the CDR3 reads TGCGCCAGCAGCCGGGACAGGGGAGGTGAGCAGTACTTC. The V and J genes are TRBV5-1 and TRBJ2-7, with 10 nucleotides matching TRBD1. CDR1 and CDR2 (germline): SGHRS, YFSETQ. V shed 4 bases and J 7 bases; nucleotides not matched to a gene: 5. There are 13 residues in the CDR3.

V usage is TRBV10-3 and J usage is TRBJ2-5; 10 bases line up with TRBD2. V shed 2 bases and J 2 bases; nucleotides not matched to a gene: 2. The CDR3 has 15 residues. In germline, CDR1 is ENHRY, CDR2 SYGVKD. CDR3 DNA: TGTGCCATCAGTGAGCGAGCGGGGGGGCAAGAGACCCAGTACTTC. It encodes CAISERAGGQETQYF.

The chain is built from TRBV20-1 and TRBJ1-1; D not certain. The CDR3 extends over 15 amino acids. V lost 2 bases and J 6 bases, leaving 19 bases between the germline ends. Germline values: CDR1 DFQATT, CDR2 SNEGSKA (reference sequence). In DNA form, the CDR3 reads TGCAGTGCTAGACCCCCCCGAGGCAGCCCATCTGAAGCTTTCTTT. This gives the protein CSARPPRGSPSEAFF.

This clonotype was picked up a small number of times. The chain employs TRBV7-9 and TRBJ1-1; D remains ambiguous. Germline CDR1 and CDR2: SEHNR and FQNEAQ (reference sequence). V lost 11 bases to trimming and J lost 0 bases, with 13 bases between them. The CDR3 spans 13 residues. DNA of the CDR3: TGTGCCGGGATGAAGCAGGTGAACACTGAAGCTTTCTTT. Translated: CAGMKQVNTEAFF.

The rearrangement links TRBV6-1 to TRBJ2-2; 11 nucleotides line up with TRBD1. The J segment lost 7 bases and the V segment lost 6 bases, leaving 10 bases of the junction unmatched. This CDR3 has 16 residues. Germline V CDR1 and CDR2: MNHNS, SASEGT. CDR3 in amino acids: CASSWDRGSLSGELFF. Here the CDR3 DNA reads TGTGCCAGCAGCTGGGACAGGGGGTCATTAAGCGGGGAGCTGTTTTTT.

The V and J genes are TRBV28 and TRBJ1-6; a weak D match, TRBD1 (5 bases). V lost 6 bases and J 8 bases, leaving 11 bases between the germline ends. Germline V CDR1 and CDR2: MDHEN, SYDVKM. The CDR3 spans 13 residues. The CDR3 protein is CASRGGNYSPLHF. CDR3 bases: TGTGCCAGCAGGGGGGGTAACTATTCACCCCTCCACTTT.

By sample fraction, this clonotype is medium-sized (0.01 to 0.1%). This chain joins TRBV6-1 and TRBJ2-3; 7 bases map to TRBD1. Trimming took 5 bases from V and 5 from J; bases not matched to a gene: 1. The germline gives CDR1 MNHNS, CDR2 SASEGT. The CDR3 contains 12 residues. The CDR3 loop is CASSPGGDTQYF. The CDR3 coding sequence is TGTGCCAGCAGTCCAGGGGGAGATACGCAGTATTTT.

A few counts support this clonotype. The chain couples TRBV10-3 to TRBJ2-7, with TRBD1 matching 8 bases. CDR1 and CDR2 from the germline V gene are ENHRY and SYGVKD. Trimming cost V 3 bases and J 9 bases; bases outside gene matches: 13. The CDR3 runs to 15 residues. The CDR3 coding sequence is TGTGCCATCAGTGACCTCAAGGTCAGGGGGCAAAGGCAGTACTTC. This gives the protein CAISDLKVRGQRQYF.

This rearrangement joins TRBV10-3 to TRBJ1-2; a possible D gene is TRBD1 (5 bases). CDR1 is ENHRY, CDR2 SYGVKD, per germline. The CDR3 totals 15 residues. V was trimmed by 0 bases and J by 4 bases, leaving 12 bases between them. CDR3 in DNA: TGTGCCATCAGTGAGTCCGCGGGGGGAGGCTATGGCTACACCTTC. Protein sequence: CAISESAGGGYGYTF.

In this sample, this clonotype is medium-sized (0.01 to 0.1%). The chain recombines TRBV20-1 with TRBJ1-2; weak D call: TRBD1 (6 bases). Germline-derived CDR1 and CDR2 are DFQATT and SNEGSKA (reference sequence). The germline V and J ends were trimmed by 5 bases and 7 bases, with 20 bases remaining between them. This CDR3 is built from 14 residues. The CDR3 nucleotides are TGCAGTGCTGGGGGGCCCTGGGACGGGGGTGGCTACACCTTC. Translating gives CSAGGPWDGGGYTF.

Only a few counts were recorded for this clonotype. The rearrangement uses TRBV23-1 and TRBJ1-1; D is uncertain. TRBV23-1 carries the ORF label, with uncertain function. The germline V and J ends were trimmed by 9 bases and 0 bases, with 14 bases remaining between them. This CDR3 region has 14 residues. CDR3 DNA sequence: TGCGCCAGGATAAGAGGGCAGATGAACACTGAAGCTTTCTTT. The encoded protein is CARIRGQMNTEAFF.

This clonotype was picked up a small number of times. V is TRBV2 and J is TRBJ1-1, with D maybe TRBD1 (6 bases). Germline CDR1 SNHLY, CDR2 FYNNEI. This CDR3 is built from 14 residues. V lost 0 bases and J lost 4, with 9 bases in between. CDR3 nucleotides: TGTGCCAGCAGTGAAGCGGGGGCCACCACTGAAGCTTTCTTT. Its protein product is CASSEAGATTEAFF.

A few counts support this clonotype. V and J are TRBV12-3 or TRBV12-4 and TRBJ1-2; TRBD1 agrees at 8 bases. The length of the CDR3 is 14 residues. The trim removed 5 bases at V and 3 bases at J, leaving 5 bases unmatched. The CDR3 here is CASSRPGQDYGYTF. CDR3 coding DNA: TGTGCCAGCAGTCGGCCGGGACAGGACTATGGCTACACCTTC.

The rearrangement joins TRBV12-3 or TRBV12-4 to TRBJ2-1, with 8 bases matching TRBD1. The CDR3 has 15 residues. J gave up 2 bases and V 5 bases, and 5 bases lay outside the gene matches. For the CDR3, the DNA is TGTGCCAGCAGTAGACAGGGGCCCGCCTACAATGAGCAGTTCTTC. Protein product: CASSRQGPAYNEQFF.

This clonotype showed up just once. This chain links TRBV2 with TRBJ2-3, with a tentative D call TRBD1 (5 bases). V dropped 8 bases and J dropped 2 bases, with 17 bases sitting between them. The CDR3 covers 15 residues. Looked up from germline, CDR1 is SNHLY and CDR2 is FYNNEI. CDR3 nucleotide sequence: TGTGCCAGCGAAGGATCGTCAGGGTTCACAGATACGCAGTATTTT. It translates to CASEGSSGFTDTQYF.

This chain connects TRBV29-1 to TRBJ2-7; no definite D call. The germline V gene has CDR1 SQVTM and CDR2 ANQGSEA. The V end lost 5 bases, the J end lost 3 bases, and 17 bases lay between the germline ends. The CDR3 totals 14 residues. CDR3 nucleotide sequence: TGCAGCGTTAACCTTATAGGCGCAGACTACGAGCAGTACTTC. Encoded protein: CSVNLIGADYEQYF.

This rearrangement joins TRBV28 to TRBJ2-7; either TRBD1 or TRBD2 may fit D (5 bases each). CDR1 and CDR2 (germline): MDHEN, SYDVKM. V was pared by 5 bases and J by 1 base, with 24 bases between. The CDR3 extends over 18 amino acids. In nucleotides, the CDR3 is TGTGCCAGCAGTCGGACGACCGGGTGGGACGGACATTCCTACGAGCAGTACTTC. This gives the protein CASSRTTGWDGHSYEQYF.

In its sample, this clonotype was seen a few times. CDR3 residues: CASSTGTGGHQPQHF. As DNA, the CDR3 is TGTGCCAGCTCCACCGGGACAGGGGGGCATCAGCCCCAGCATTTT. The rearrangement links TRBV18 to TRBJ1-5, with TRBD1 identical over 11 bases. The length of the CDR3 is 15 residues. Germline V lookup: CDR1 KGHSH, CDR2 LQKENI. The trim removed 6 bases at V and 5 bases at J, leaving 6 bases unmatched.

The chain combines TRBV23-1 with TRBJ1-5; TRBD1 matches 9 bases. TRBV23-1 is an open reading frame, and its role is uncertain. The CDR3 runs 18 residues. Germline trimming cut 3 bases from V and 2 bases from J; bases unmatched to any gene: 11. The CDR3 sequence is CASSHRDRVSEGNQPQHF. The CDR3, as DNA: TGCGCCAGCAGTCATCGGGACAGGGTATCTGAGGGCAATCAGCCCCAGCATTTT.

A few counts support this clonotype. The chain combines TRBV20-1 with TRBJ1-5, with D unclear. CDR1 and CDR2 (germline): DFQATT, SNEGSKA (reference sequence). The V gene lost 0 bases and the J gene lost 2 bases, with 11 bases spanning the gap. The CDR3 loop spans 15 amino acids. CDR3 loop: CSARDRKRGNQPQHF. As DNA, the CDR3 is TGCAGTGCTAGAGATCGGAAGAGGGGCAATCAGCCCCAGCATTTT.